This T cell receptor (beta chain) originates from a study of T cells after yellow fever vaccination. Whole-study context: SMART-Seq v4 Ultra Low Input prepared the low-cell-number fractions.

V was shortened by 3 bases and J by 7 bases, with 29 bases between the two germline ends. The CDR3 is made up of 19 amino acids. CDR1 is SGHRS and CDR2 is YFSETQ in the germline V gene. A universal primer site and UMIs were added as TCR cDNA was made by 5'RACE template switching. TCRdb re-called the 5' RACE reads with MiXCR, one entry per CDR3 protein. The repertoire includes roughly 300,000 distinct CDR3 sequences, 6.5% to 8.5% of them detected once, and roughly 19% sits in the top ten. The sequencing used PBMCs, collected about 49 days after the first yellow fever vaccination. This chain uses TRBV5-1 with TRBJ2-1; tentative D call: TRBD1 (7 bases). The source is a man between 18 and 35 years old who received the YFV17D yellow fever vaccine. The CDR3, as DNA: TGCGCCAGCAGCTCACGGGGACTCGTCGCAGGGGGTTTCGGGAATGAGCAGTTCTTC. Its translation: CASSSRGLVAGGFGNEQFF.